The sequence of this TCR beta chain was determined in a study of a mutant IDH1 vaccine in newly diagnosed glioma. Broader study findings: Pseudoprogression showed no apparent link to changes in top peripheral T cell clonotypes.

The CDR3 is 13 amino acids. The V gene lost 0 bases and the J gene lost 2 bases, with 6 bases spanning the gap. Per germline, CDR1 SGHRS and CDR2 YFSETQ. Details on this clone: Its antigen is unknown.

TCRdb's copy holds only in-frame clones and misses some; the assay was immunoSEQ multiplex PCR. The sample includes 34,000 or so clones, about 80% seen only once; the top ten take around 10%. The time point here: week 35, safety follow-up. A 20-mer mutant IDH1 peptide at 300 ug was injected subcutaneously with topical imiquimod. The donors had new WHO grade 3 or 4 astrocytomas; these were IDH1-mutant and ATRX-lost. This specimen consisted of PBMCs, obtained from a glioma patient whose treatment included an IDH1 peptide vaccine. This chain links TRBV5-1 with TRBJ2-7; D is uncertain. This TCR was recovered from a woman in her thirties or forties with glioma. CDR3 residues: CASSLVQTYEQYF. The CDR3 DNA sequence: TGCGCCAGCAGCTTGGTGCAGACCTACGAGCAGTACTTC.